The sample holds many counts of the clone carrying this T cell receptor (beta chain). As yet, its antigen is unknown. This CDR3 comprises 14 residues. Germline V gene sequence: CDR1 WNHNN, CDR2 SYGVQD (reference sequence). V was cut by 0 bases and J by 6 bases, with 12 bases left in between. The data stem from a study of Graves' ophthalmopathy and Graves' hyperthyroidism. Background on the study: Sampling took place at initial diagnosis, with peripheral blood obtained before any treatment.

Additional autoimmune diseases, uncontrolled infections, pregnancy or lactation disqualified patients. Serum thyroxine and TRAb, along with clinical symptoms, thyroid ultrasound and orbital computed tomography, were what diagnosis relied on. Amplified material comprised TCR beta CDR3 regions derived from RNA transcripts. Investigators did first-round RT-PCR with HTBI primers, then second-round multiplex PCR. Using its own MiXCR run on the multiplex PCR reads, TCRdb lists one record per CDR3 protein. The table has roughly 400,000 distinct CDR3 sequences, around 19% seen once. Findings and limits, study-wide: Most expanded clonotypes from thyroid (those above 0.001 frequency) were also found in blood.

This sequence originates from a woman under 30 with Graves' ophthalmopathy. The sample comprised peripheral blood. The V gene is TRBV10-1, the J gene TRBJ2-7; D call uncertain. In DNA form, the CDR3 reads TGCGCCAGCAGTGAGTCGAAGCCGGGCGGCGAGCAGTACTTC. Residues: CASSESKPGGEQYF.